The following is a T cell receptor (beta chain) sequence with its context. Its target is not known. V lost 7 bases, J lost 4 bases, and 19 bases lay in between. CDR1 SQVTM and CDR2 ANQGSEA come from the germline V gene. CDR3 length: 14 amino acids. Assay: immunoSEQ multiplex PCR; the TCRdb copy retains only in-frame clones and omits some. There are over 95,000 clones in the sample; about 93% occur only once, and over 0.15% lies in the top ten. This sample stems from a study of siplizumab effects on memory and regulatory T cells. Study-wide results and caveats: It seemed that naive T cells were more diverse than memory cells and were major contributors to the alloresponse. An assignable naive or memory phenotype was lacking in roughly 75-97% of proliferating CD4+ or CD8+ clones.

Sequencing input: non-Treg CD4+ T cells sorted from blood. The clonotype comes from a human donor in good health. The chain combines TRBV29-1 with TRBJ1-2; D perhaps matches TRBD1 (5 bases). This CDR3 is CSALGRGRGYGYTF. Here the CDR3 DNA reads TGCAGCGCCTTAGGCCGGGGGAGGGGCTATGGCTACACCTTC.